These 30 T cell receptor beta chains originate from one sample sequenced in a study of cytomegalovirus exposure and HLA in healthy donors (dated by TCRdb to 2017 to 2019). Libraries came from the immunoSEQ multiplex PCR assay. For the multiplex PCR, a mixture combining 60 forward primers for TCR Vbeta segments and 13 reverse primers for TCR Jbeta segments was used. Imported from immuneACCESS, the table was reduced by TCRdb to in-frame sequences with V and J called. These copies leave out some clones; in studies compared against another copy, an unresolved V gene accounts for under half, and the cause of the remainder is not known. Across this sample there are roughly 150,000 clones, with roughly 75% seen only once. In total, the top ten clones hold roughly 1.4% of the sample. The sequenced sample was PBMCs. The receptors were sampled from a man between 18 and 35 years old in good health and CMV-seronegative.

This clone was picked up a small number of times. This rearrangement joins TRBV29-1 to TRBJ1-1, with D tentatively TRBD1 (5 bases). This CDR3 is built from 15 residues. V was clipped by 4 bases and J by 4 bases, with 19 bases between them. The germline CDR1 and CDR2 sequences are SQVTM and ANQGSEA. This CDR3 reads CSVGPGRATFTEAFF. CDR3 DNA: TGCAGCGTTGGGCCCGGCAGGGCCACCTTCACTGAAGCTTTCTTT.

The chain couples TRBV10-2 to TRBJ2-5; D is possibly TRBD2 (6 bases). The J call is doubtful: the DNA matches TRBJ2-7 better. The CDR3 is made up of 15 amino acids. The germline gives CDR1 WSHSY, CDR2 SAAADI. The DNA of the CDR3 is TGCGCCAGCAGTGATCGGGCTAGCGCTGCCTACGAGCAGTACTTC. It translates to CASSDRASAAYEQYF.

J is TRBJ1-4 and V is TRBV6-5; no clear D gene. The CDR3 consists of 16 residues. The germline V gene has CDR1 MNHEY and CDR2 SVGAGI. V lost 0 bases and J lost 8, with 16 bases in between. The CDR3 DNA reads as TGTGCCAGCAGTTACTCGGGAGGGAGAGGCGACGAAAAACTGTTTTTT. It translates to CASSYSGGRGDEKLFF.

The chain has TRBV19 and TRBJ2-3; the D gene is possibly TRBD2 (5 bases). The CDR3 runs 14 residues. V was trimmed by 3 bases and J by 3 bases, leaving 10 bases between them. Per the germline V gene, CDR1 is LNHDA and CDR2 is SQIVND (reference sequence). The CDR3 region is CASSIRGGTDTQYF. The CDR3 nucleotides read TGTGCCAGTAGTATTCGGGGTGGGACAGATACGCAGTATTTT.

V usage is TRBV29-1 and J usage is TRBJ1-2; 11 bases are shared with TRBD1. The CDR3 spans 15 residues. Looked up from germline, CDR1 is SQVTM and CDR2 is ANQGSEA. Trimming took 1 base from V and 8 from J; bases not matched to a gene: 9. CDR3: CSVEVPDRGLRGYTF. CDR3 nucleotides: TGCAGCGTTGAAGTCCCGGACAGGGGGCTGAGGGGCTACACCTTC.

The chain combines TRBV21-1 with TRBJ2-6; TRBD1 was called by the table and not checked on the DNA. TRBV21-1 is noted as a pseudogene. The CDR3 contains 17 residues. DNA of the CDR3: TGTGCCAGCAGCAACGGGACAGCTCCCTCTGGGGCCAACGTCCTGACTTTC. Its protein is CASSNGTAPSGANVLTF.

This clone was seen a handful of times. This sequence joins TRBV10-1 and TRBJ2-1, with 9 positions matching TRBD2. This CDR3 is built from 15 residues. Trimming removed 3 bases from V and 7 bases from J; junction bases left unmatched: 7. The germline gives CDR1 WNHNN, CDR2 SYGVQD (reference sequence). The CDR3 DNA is TGCGCCAGCAGTGATTCCCTAGCGGGACTAAATGAGCAGTTCTTC. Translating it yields CASSDSLAGLNEQFF.

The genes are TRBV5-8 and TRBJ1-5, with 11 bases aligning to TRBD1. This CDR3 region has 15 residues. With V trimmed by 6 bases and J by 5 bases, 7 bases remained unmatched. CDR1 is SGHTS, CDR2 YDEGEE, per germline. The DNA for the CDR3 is TGTGCCAGCACCGCCCAGGGACAGGGGGATCAGCCCCAGCATTTT. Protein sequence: CASTAQGQGDQPQHF.

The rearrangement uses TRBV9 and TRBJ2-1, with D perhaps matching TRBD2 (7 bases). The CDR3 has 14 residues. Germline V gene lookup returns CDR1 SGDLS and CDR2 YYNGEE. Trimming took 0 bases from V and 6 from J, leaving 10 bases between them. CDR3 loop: CASSVGRGGNEQFF. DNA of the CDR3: TGTGCCAGCAGCGTAGGAAGGGGGGGCAATGAGCAGTTCTTC.

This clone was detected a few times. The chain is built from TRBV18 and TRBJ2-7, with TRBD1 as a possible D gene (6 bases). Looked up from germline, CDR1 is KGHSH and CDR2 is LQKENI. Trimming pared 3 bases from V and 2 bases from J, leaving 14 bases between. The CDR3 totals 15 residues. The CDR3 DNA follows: TGTGCCAGCTCACCTGGGCGTAGGGGGACCTACGAGCAGTACTTC. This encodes CASSPGRRGTYEQYF.

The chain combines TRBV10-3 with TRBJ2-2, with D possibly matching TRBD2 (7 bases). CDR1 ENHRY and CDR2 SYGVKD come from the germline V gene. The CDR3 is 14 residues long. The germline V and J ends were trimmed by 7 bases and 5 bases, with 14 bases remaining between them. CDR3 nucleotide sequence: TGTGCCATCACAGGGGAGCGGGATACCGGGGAGCTGTTTTTT. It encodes CAITGERDTGELFF.

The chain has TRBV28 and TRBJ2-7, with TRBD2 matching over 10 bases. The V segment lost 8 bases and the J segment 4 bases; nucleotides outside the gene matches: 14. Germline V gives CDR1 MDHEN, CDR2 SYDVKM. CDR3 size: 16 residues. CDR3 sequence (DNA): TGTGCCAGCCCTCCCGGGGCTAGCGGGAGTGGGTACGAGCAGTACTTC. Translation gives CASPPGASGSGYEQYF.

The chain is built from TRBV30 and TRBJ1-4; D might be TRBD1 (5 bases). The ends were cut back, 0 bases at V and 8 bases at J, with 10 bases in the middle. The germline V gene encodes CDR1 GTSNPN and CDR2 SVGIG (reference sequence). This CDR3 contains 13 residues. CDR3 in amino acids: CAWSVSGEEKLFF. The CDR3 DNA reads TGTGCCTGGAGTGTCTCGGGGGAAGAAAAACTGTTTTTT.

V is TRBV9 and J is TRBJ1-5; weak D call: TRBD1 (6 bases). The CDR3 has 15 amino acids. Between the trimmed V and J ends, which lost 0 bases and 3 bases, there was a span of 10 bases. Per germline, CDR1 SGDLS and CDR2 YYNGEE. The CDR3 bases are TGTGCCAGCAGCGTAGGGGGGGGCCACAATCAGCCCCAGCATTTT. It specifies CASSVGGGHNQPQHF. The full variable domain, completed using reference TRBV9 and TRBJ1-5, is DSGVTQTPKHLITATGQRVTLRCSPRSGDLSVYWYQQSLDQGLQFLIQYYNGEERAKGNILERFSAQQFPDLHSELNLSSLELGDSALYFCASSVGGGHNQPQHFGDGTRLSIL.

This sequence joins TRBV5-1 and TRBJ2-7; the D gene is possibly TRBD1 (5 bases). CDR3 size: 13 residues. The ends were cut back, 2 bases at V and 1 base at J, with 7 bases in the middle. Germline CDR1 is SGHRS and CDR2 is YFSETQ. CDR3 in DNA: TGCGCCAGCAGCTTTAAGGGGTCCTACGAGCAGTACTTC. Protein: CASSFKGSYEQYF. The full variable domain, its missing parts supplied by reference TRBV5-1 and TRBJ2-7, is KAGVTQTPRYLIKTRGQQVTLSCSPISGHRSVSWYQQTPGQGLQFLFEYFSETQRNKGNFPGRFSGRQFSNSRSEMNVSTLELGDSALYLCASSFKGSYEQYFGPGTRLTVT.

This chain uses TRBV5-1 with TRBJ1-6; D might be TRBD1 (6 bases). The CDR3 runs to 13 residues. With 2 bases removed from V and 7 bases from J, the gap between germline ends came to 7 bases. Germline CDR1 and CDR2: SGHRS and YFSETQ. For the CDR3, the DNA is TGCGCCAGCAGCTTACAGGGAAATTCACCCCTCCACTTT. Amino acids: CASSLQGNSPLHF.

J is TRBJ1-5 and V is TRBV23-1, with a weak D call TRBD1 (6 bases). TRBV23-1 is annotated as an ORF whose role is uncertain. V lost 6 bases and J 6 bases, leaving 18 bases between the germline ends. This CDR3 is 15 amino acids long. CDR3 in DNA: TGCGCCAGCAGCCCTCGATGCAGGGGTGGTCAGCCCCAGCATTTT. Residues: CASSPRCRGGQPQHF.

This CDR3 is CASSPLVTDTQYF. CDR3 sequence (DNA): TGTGCCAGCAGCCCACTCGTTACAGATACGCAGTATTTT. The V and J genes are TRBV9 and TRBJ2-3; D gene ambiguous. From germline, CDR1 is SGDLS and CDR2 YYNGEE. Trimming removed 4 bases at V and 3 bases at J, with 9 bases between. This CDR3 has 13 amino acids.

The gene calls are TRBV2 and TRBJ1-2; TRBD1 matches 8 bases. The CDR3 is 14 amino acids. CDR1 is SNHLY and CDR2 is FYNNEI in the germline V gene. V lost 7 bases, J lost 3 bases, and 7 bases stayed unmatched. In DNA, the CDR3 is TGTGCCAGCAATGGACAGGGCCCATACTATGGCTACACCTTC. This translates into CASNGQGPYYGYTF.

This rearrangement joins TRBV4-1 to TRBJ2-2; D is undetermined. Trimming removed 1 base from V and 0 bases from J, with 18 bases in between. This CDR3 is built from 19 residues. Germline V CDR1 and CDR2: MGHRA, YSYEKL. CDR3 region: CASSQGIAERPANTGELFF. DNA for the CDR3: TGCGCCAGCAGCCAAGGAATCGCGGAACGTCCAGCGAACACCGGGGAGCTGTTTTTT.

In nucleotides, the CDR3 is TGTGCCAGCAGCCTTCGGGTAGCGGACACCTACGAGCAGTACTTC. Residues: CASSLRVADTYEQYF. The chain joins TRBV14 to TRBJ2-7, with D tentatively TRBD2 (6 bases). The CDR3 length is 15 residues. The V end lost 4 bases, the J end lost 2 bases, and 15 bases lay between the germline ends. In germline, CDR1 is SGHDN, CDR2 FVKESK.

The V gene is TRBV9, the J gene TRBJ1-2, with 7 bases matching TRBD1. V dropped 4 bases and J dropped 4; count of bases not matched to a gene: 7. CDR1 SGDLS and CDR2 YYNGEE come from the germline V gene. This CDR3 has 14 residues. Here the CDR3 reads CASSPAGQTYGYTF. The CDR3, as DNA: TGTGCCAGCAGCCCCGCGGGACAGACCTATGGCTACACCTTC.

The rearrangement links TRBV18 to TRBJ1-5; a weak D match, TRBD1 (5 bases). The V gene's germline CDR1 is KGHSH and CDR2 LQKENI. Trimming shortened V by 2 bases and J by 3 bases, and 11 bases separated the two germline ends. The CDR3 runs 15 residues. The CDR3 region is CASSPRQGPNQPQHF. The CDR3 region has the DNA TGTGCCAGCTCACCAAGGCAGGGCCCCAATCAGCCCCAGCATTTT.

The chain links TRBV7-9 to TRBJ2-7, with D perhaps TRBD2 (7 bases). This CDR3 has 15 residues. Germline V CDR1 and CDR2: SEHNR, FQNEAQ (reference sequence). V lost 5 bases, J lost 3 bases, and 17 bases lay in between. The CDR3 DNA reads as TGTGCCAGCAGCCTCAGAGGGGGGGGGCTCTACGAGCAGTACTTC. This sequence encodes CASSLRGGGLYEQYF. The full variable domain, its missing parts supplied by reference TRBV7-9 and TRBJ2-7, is DTGVSQNPRHKITKRGQNVTFRCDPISEHNRLYWYRQTLGQGPEFLTYFQNEAQLEKSRLLSDRFSAERPKGSFSTLEIQRTEQGDSAMYLCASSLRGGGLYEQYFGPGTRLTVT.

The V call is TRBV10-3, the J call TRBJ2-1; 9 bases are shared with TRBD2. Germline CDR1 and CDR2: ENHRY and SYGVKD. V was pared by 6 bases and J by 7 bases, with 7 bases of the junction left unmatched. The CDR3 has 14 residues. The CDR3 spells CAISAGGPRNEQFF. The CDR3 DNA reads TGTGCCATCAGCGCGGGAGGGCCGAGGAATGAGCAGTTCTTC.

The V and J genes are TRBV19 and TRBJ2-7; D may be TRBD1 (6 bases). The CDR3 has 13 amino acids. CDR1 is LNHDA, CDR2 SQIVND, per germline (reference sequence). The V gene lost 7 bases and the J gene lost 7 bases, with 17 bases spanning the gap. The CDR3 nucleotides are TGTGCCAGTAAAGGACGATCAGGGGATGAGCAGTACTTC. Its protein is CASKGRSGDEQYF.

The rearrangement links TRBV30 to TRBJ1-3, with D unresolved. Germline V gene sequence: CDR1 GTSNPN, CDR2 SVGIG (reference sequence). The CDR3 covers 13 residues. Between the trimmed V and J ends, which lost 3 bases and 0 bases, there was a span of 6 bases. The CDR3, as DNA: TGTGCCTGGAGCCATAGCTCTGGAAACACCATATATTTT. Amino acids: CAWSHSSGNTIYF.

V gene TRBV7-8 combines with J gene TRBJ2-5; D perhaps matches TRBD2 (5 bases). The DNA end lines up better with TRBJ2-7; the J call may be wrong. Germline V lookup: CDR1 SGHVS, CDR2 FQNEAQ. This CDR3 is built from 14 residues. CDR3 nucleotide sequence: TGTGCCAGCAGCTTAGAACCTGGACTCTACGAGCAGTACTTC. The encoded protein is CASSLEPGLYEQYF.

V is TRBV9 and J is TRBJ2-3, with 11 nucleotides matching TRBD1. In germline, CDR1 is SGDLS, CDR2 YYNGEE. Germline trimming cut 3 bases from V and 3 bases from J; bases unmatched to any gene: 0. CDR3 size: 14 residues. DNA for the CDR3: TGTGCCAGCAGCGGGGACAGGGGGACAGATACGCAGTATTTT. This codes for CASSGDRGTDTQYF.

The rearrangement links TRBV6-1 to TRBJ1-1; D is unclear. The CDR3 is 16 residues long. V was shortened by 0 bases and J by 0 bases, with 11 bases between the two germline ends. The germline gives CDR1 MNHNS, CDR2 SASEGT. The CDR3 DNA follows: TGTGCCAGCAGTGAAGCGTCGTCGGTAGTGAACACTGAAGCTTTCTTT. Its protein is CASSEASSVVNTEAFF.